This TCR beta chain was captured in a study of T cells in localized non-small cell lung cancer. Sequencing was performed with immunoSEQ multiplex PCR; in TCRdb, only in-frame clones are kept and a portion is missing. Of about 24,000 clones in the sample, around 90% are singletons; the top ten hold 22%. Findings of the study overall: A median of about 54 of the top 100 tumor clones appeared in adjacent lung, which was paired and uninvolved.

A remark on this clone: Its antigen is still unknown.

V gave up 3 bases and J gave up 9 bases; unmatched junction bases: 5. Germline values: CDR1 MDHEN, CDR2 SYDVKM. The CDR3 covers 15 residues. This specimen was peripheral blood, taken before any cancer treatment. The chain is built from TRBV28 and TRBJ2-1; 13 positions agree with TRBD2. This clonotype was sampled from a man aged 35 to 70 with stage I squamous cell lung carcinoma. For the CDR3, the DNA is TGTGCCAGCAGTTTCGGACTAGCGGGGGTCGGTGAGCAGTTCTTC. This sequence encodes CASSFGLAGVGEQFF.